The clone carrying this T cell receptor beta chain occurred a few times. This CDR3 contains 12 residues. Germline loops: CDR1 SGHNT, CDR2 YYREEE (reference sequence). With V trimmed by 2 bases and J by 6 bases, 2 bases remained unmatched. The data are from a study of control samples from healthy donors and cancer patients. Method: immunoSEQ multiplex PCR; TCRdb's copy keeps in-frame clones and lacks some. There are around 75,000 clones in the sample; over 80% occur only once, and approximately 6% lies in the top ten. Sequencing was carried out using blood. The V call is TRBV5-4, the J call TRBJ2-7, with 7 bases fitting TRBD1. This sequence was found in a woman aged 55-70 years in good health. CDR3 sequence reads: CASSLGQAEQYF. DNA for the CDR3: TGTGCCAGCAGCTTAGGACAGGCCGAGCAGTACTTC. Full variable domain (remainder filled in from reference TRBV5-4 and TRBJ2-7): ETGVTQSPTHLIKTRGQQVTLRCSSQSGHNTVSWYQQALGQGPQFIFQYYREEENGRGNFPPRFSGLQFPNYSSELNVNALELDDSALYLCASSLGQAEQYFGPGTRLTVT.